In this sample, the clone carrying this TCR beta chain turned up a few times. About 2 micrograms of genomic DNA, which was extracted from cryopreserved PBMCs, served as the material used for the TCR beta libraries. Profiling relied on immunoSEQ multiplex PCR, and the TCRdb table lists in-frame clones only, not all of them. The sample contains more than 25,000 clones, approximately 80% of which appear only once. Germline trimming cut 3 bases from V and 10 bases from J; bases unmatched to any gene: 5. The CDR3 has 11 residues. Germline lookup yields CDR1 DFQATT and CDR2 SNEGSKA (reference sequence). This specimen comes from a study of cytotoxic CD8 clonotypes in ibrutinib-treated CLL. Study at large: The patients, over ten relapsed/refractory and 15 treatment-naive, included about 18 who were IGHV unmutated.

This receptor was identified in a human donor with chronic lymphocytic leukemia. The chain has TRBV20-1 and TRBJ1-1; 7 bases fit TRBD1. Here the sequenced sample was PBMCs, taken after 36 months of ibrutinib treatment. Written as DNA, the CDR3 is TGCAGTGCTAGTGACAGGGCGGCAGCTTTCTTT. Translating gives CSASDRAAAFF.